The rows below give T cell receptor beta chains drawn from one sample of a study of regulatory T cells in long-lasting Graves disease. TCRdb used MiXCR to reprocess the multiplex PCR reads, holding one entry per CDR3 protein. The sample lists roughly 360,000 distinct CDR3 sequences, roughly 24% occurring once. Sequenced here: peripheral blood mononuclear cells (PBMCs), sampled when the disease was refractory, from a patient treated with antithyroid drugs. Receptors originate from a woman aged 40-49 years with Graves disease. Both conserved end residues are trimmed from each CDR3. The order of the fields is V gene, CDR3 protein.

>TRBV7-2
AFRSAPGNTIY
>TRBV20-1
SARTGTINQPQH
>TRBV7-9
ASSTTGVSKNIQY
>TRBV5-5
ASSLVTLGHLYEQY
>TRBV20-1
SAEQAQGGAEQY
>TRBV20-1
SARVTETNEKLF
>TRBV29-1
SYRGDQETQY
>TRBV28
ASSLSGHGYT
>TRBV10-1
ASSEGTSGKRDTQY
>TRBV19
ASTNQGSYEQY
>TRBV20-1
SANNGIEAF